This T cell receptor beta chain was recovered during a study of shared clonotypes between healthy human individuals. At the deep level, the assay was run. TCRdb's table, derived via immunoSEQ multiplex PCR, lists solely in-frame clones and lacks some. The sample records roughly 600,000 clones, roughly 98% being singletons. CD45RO-negative, CCR7-positively selected cells formed the naive CD8 fraction, excluding terminally differentiated effector memory CD45RA+ cells. The CDR3 runs to 15 residues. Germline-derived CDR1 and CDR2 are MNHEY and SVGAGI. V lost 8 bases, J lost 4 bases, and 10 bases stayed unmatched. Comments on this clone: Its target is unknown.

Whole-study results and caveats: Against clonotypes common to all four donors, non-shared ones had lower generation probabilities. Only blood was sampled, and tissue TCR repertoires likely differ from blood ones.

The sequencing sample was made of naive CD8+ T cells sorted from blood. The chain joins TRBV6-5 to TRBJ2-3, with 9 bases identical to TRBD2. This TCR was recovered from a man younger than 40 in good health. The CDR3 region has the DNA TGTGCCAGCCAGGGTAGCGGGGGAGGGGCAGATACGCAGTATTTT. This encodes CASQGSGGGADTQYF.